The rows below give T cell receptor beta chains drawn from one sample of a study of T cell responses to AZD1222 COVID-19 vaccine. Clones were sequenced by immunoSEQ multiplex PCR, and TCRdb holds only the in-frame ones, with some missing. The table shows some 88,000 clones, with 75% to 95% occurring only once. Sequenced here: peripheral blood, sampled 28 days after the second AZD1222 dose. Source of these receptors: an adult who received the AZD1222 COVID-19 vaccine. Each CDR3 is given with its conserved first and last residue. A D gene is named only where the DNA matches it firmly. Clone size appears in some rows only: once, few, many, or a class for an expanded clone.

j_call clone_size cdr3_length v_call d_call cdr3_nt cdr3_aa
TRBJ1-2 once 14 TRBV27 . TGTGCCAGCAGACGACCAGGCCCTAACTATGGCTACACCTTC CASRRPGPNYGYTF
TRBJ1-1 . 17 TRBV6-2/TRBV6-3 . TGTGCCAGCAGTTACGTCGGGTGGTCGGGGATGAACACTGAAGCTTTCTTT CASSYVGWSGMNTEAFF
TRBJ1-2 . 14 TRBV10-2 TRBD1 TGCGCCAGCAGTAGAACAGGGGAGGTCTATGGCTACACCTTC CASSRTGEVYGYTF
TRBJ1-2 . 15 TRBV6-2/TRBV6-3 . TGTGCCAGCAGTTACCGGGGCATCTCGCCCTATGGCTACACCTTC CASSYRGISPYGYTF
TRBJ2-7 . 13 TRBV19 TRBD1 TGTGCCAGTAGTACCCTCTCTGACAGGGGGCTGAACTTC CASSTLSDRGLNF
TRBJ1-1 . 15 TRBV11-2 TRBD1 TGTGCCAGCAGCTTTGTTTACAGGGGTAGCACTGAAGCTTTCTTT CASSFVYRGSTEAFF
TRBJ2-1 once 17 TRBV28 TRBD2 TGTGCCAGCAGTTGGGTTAGCGGGGGTAATTTTGTCAATGAGCAGTTCTTC CASSWVSGGNFVNEQFF
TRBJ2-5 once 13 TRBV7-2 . TGTGCCAGCAGCGAGAACGGGGAAGAGACCCAGTACTTC CASSENGEETQYF
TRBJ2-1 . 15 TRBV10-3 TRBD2 TGTGCCATCGGATCGCTAGCGGGGGGTAGAAATGAGCAGTTCTTC CAIGSLAGGRNEQFF
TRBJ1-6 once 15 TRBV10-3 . TGTGCCATCAGTGAGGGACAGTCCTATAATTCACCCCTCCACTTT CAISEGQSYNSPLHF
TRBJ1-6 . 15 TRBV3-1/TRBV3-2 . TGTGCCAGCAGCCAAGAATTTACAGGGCGTTCACCCCTCCACTTT CASSQEFTGRSPLHF
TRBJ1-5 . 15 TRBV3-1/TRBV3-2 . TGTGCCAGCAGCCAAGGGGCAGGGGGCAATCAGCCCCAGCATTTT CASSQGAGGNQPQHF
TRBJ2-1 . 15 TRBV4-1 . TGCGCCAGCAGCCAAGGATTTAAACCCCCCAATGAGCAGTTCTTC CASSQGFKPPNEQFF
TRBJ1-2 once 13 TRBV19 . TGTGCCACCACCTCAACCCAGGGTAGTGGCTACACCTTC CATTSTQGSGYTF
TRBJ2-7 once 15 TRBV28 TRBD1 TGTGCCAGCAGCGATATCGGACAGGGTGGGGACGAGCAGTACTTC CASSDIGQGGDEQYF
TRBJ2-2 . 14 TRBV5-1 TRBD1 TGCGCCAGCAACAGGGGGCCGGCGCTCGGGGAGCTGTTTTTT CASNRGPALGELFF
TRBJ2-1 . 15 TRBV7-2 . TGTGCCAGCAGCTTGAGGGTCCGCTCCTACAATGAGCAGTTCTTC CASSLRVRSYNEQFF
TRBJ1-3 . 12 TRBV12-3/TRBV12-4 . TGTGCCAGCAGCTCCTATAAAAACACCATATATTTT CASSSYKNTIYF
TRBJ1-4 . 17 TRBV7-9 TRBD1 TGTGCCAGCAGGGCGAACAGGGGGTATCCAACTAATGAAAAACTGTTTTTT CASRANRGYPTNEKLFF
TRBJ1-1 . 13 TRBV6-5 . TGTGCCAGCAGTCGAGGGATGAACACTGAAGCTTTCTTT CASSRGMNTEAFF
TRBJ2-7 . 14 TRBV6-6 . TGTGCCAGCAGCTCCCCCCCGGTCACCTACGAGCAGTACTTC CASSSPPVTYEQYF
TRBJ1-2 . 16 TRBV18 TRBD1 TGTGCCAGCTCACCACTTGGGACAGGGGGCACCTATGGCTACACCTTC CASSPLGTGGTYGYTF
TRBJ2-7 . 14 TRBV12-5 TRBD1 TGTGCTAGTGCCCCCGGGACAGGGGTCTACGAGCAGTACTTC CASAPGTGVYEQYF
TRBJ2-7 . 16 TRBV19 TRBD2 TGTGCCAGTAGTTCCCGACTAGCGGGGGCCCCCTACGAGCAGTACTTC CASSSRLAGAPYEQYF
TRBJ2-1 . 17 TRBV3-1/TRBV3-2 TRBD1 TGTGCCAGCAGCCAGGACTGGACAGGGCAAGCCTACAATGAGCAGTTCTTC CASSQDWTGQAYNEQFF
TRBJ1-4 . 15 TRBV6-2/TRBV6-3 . TGTGCCAGCAGTTACTCGGCCGGGGCTGGCGGAAAACTGTTTTTT CASSYSAGAGGKLFF
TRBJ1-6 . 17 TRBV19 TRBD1 TGTGCCAGTAGCAACAGAGGACAGGAAAGCTATAATTCACCCCTCCACTTT CASSNRGQESYNSPLHF
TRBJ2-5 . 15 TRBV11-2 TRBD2 TGTGCCAGCAGCCTTAGCGGGGGGGCTGCTGAGACCCAGTACTTC CASSLSGGAAETQYF
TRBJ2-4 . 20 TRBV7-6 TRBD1 TGTGCCAGCATCCCCGGGACAGCCGTTTCCTCTTGGCTAGCCAAAAACATTCAGTACTTC CASIPGTAVSSWLAKNIQYF
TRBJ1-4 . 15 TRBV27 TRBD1 TGTGCCAGCAGATATACAGGGACAGGAAGAGAAAAACTGTTTTTT CASRYTGTGREKLFF
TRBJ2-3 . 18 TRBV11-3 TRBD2 TGTGCCAGCAGCTCCCGCGGACTAGCGGGGGAAGGCACAGATACGCAGTATTTT CASSSRGLAGEGTDTQYF
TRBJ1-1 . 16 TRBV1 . TGCACCAGCAGCCAAGAGTCCAGGGGAGTGGGCACTGAAGCTTTCTTT CTSSQESRGVGTEAFF
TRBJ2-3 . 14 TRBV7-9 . TGTGCCAGCAGCCAAGCCCAGTTCACAGATACGCAGTATTTT CASSQAQFTDTQYF
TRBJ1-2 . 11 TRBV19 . TGTGCCAGTGGACACCGCTATGGCTACACCTTC CASGHRYGYTF
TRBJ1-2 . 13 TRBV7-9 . TGTGCCAGCAGCGGCGCGGGGGGCCGGGGCTACACCTTC CASSGAGGRGYTF
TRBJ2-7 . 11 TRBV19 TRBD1 TGTGCCAGCAGGGGGTTCCACGAGCAGTACTTC CASRGFHEQYF
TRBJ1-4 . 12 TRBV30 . TGTGCCTGGAGTCAGAGAAATGAAAAACTGTTTTTT CAWSQRNEKLFF
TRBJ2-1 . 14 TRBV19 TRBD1 TGTGCCACCAAACGACAGGGGCTCTACAATGAGCAGTTCTTC CATKRQGLYNEQFF
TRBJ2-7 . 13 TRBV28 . TGTGCCAGCAAGAGGGGCCAACCCTACGAGCAGTACTTC CASKRGQPYEQYF
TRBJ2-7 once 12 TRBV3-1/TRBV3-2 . TGTGCCAGCAGTGGCCCTTCCTACGAGCAGTACTTC CASSGPSYEQYF
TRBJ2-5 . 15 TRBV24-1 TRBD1 TGTGCCACCAGTGACCTCGACAGGGGTCAAGAGACCCAGTACTTC CATSDLDRGQETQYF
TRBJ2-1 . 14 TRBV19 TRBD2 TGTGCCACCCCGGGGAGGGGCAAGAACAATGAGCAGTTCTTC CATPGRGKNNEQFF
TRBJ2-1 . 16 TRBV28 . TGTGCCAGCAGTTTATCTCTGGGCAGCTCCTACAATGAGCAGTTCTTC CASSLSLGSSYNEQFF
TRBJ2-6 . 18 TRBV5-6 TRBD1 TGTGCCAGCAGCTTTCGGGTGACAGGGTACTCTGGGGCCAACGTCCTGACTTTC CASSFRVTGYSGANVLTF
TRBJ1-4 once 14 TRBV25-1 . TGTGCCAGCAGTGATTACACGACTAATGAAAAACTGTTTTTT CASSDYTTNEKLFF
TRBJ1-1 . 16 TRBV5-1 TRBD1 TGCGCCAGCAGCTTGGGGGACAGGGAGTTGGGGACTGAAGCTTTCTTT CASSLGDRELGTEAFF
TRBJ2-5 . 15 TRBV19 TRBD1 TGTGCCAGTAGTCGAAGGGACAGGCTCTGGGAGACCCAGTACTTC CASSRRDRLWETQYF
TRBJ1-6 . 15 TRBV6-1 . TGTGCCAGCAGTGACAGGGGTGGTAATAATTCACCCCTCCACTTT CASSDRGGNNSPLHF
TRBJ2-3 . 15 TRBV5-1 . TGCGCCAGCAGCGCTCTGGTAGGGAGCACAGATACGCAGTATTTT CASSALVGSTDTQYF
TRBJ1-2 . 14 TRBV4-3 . TGCGCCAGCAGCCAAGAATATGGGGTAGGGGGCTACACCTTC CASSQEYGVGGYTF
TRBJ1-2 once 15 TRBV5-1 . TGCGCCAGCAGCCCTGGGACACCCCATGCCTACGGCTACACCTTC CASSPGTPHAYGYTF
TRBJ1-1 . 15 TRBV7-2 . TGTGCCAGCAGCTTAGAACGGCAGGGGCGCACTGAAGCTTTCTTT CASSLERQGRTEAFF
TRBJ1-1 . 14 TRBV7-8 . TGTGCCAGCAGCTTAGTGTCGGGGGACACTGAAGCTTTCTTT CASSLVSGDTEAFF
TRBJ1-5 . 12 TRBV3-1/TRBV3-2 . TGTGCCAGCAGCCAAACCAATCAGCCCCAGCATTTT CASSQTNQPQHF
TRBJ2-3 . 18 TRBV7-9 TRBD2 TGTGCCAGCAGCGGTAGCCTGATACTAGCGACCAGCACAGATACGCAGTATTTT CASSGSLILATSTDTQYF
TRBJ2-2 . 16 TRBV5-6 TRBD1 TGTGCCAGCAGCAACGCAGGGGGCGCAGGAACCGGGGAGCTGTTTTTT CASSNAGGAGTGELFF
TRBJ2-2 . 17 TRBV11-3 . TGTGCCAGCAGCTTTGGGACTGGACAGGTCGAACCTGGGGAGCTGTTTTTT CASSFGTGQVEPGELFF
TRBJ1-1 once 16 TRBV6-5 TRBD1 TGTGCCAGCAGTTACACCCGGGACAGCTTGAACACTGAAGCTTTCTTT CASSYTRDSLNTEAFF
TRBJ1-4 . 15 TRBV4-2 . TGTGCCAGCAGCCAAGATCCCGGGGGAGGCGAAAAACTGTTTTTT CASSQDPGGGEKLFF